This T cell receptor (beta chain) was identified in a study of metastatic and nonmetastatic thyroid tumors. Study details: From malignant and benign thyroid patients, repertoires in blood and in tumor or nodule tissue were compared.

This clone appeared many times. None of the patients had undergone any treatment ahead of thyroid surgery. Via MiXCR, TCRdb re-called the PCR reads. This sample has about 34,000 clones, with about 17% found just once. Trimming pared 3 bases from V and 0 bases from J, leaving 25 bases between. The CDR3 is 19 amino acids. Germline-derived CDR1 and CDR2 are DFQATT and SNEGSKA (reference sequence). Sequencing input: blood. The chain couples TRBV20-1 to TRBJ2-3; D might be TRBD2 (6 bases). This TCR derives from a female donor with papillary thyroid cancer or a benign thyroid nodule (not recorded which). Some clones in this sample may be carry-over from other donors' samples. The CDR3 DNA sequence: TGCAGTGCTAGGCCCCCTTCTAGCGAACTTCAACTTAGCACAGATACGCAGTATTTT. It is translated as CSARPPSSELQLSTDTQYF.